These 21 T cell receptor beta chains share one sample of origin, sequenced in a study of control samples from healthy donors and cancer patients. This table comes from immunoSEQ multiplex PCR, and its TCRdb copy is limited to in-frame clones, with some not included. The data contain 90,000 to 150,000 clones, approximately 88% of them singletons. Sequencing was carried out using blood. Receptors were obtained from a man between 35 and 55 years old in good health.

The chain recombines TRBV20-1 with TRBJ1-4, with D perhaps matching TRBD1 (5 bases). In germline, CDR1 is DFQATT, CDR2 SNEGSKA (reference sequence). CDR3 length: 11 amino acids. Trimming cost V 1 base and J 11 bases, with 8 bases left between them. CDR3 sequence reads: CSARAPGKLFF. The CDR3 region has the DNA TGCAGTGCTAGAGCCCCAGGGAAACTGTTTTTT.

This clone occurred once. The chain joins TRBV4-1 to TRBJ2-1; TRBD2 agrees at 9 bases. The junction had 6 bases not matched to a gene; V was cut back by 6 bases and J by 6 bases. Germline V gene lookup returns CDR1 MGHRA and CDR2 YSYEKL. CDR3 length equals 14 residues. The chain's CDR3 is CASRPGLAVNEQFF. The CDR3 DNA reads as TGCGCCAGCAGACCGGGACTAGCTGTCAATGAGCAGTTCTTC.

The chain has TRBV18 and TRBJ2-7, with 7 bases matching TRBD2. Per the germline V gene, CDR1 is KGHSH and CDR2 is LQKENI. V lost 3 bases, J lost 0 bases, and 5 bases stayed unmatched. The CDR3 consists of 15 residues. The DNA of the CDR3 is TGTGCCAGCTCACCGGGGGGGACCATCTCCTACGAGCAGTACTTC. Amino acid sequence: CASSPGGTISYEQYF.

This clone was found once. The V call is TRBV19, the J call TRBJ2-2, with 10 bases lining up with TRBD1. The V segment lost 3 bases and the J segment 4 bases; nucleotides outside the gene matches: 2. Germline assignment: CDR1 LNHDA and CDR2 SQIVND (reference sequence). The CDR3 has 15 residues. The chain's CDR3 is CASSIGTGATGELFF. The CDR3 region has the DNA TGTGCCAGTAGTATCGGGACAGGGGCCACCGGGGAGCTGTTTTTT.

The chain joins TRBV19 to TRBJ2-6, with D possibly matching TRBD2 (6 bases). The CDR3 runs 17 residues. Trimming cost V 5 bases and J 2 bases, with 16 bases left between them. Germline V gene data show CDR1 as LNHDA and CDR2 as SQIVND (reference sequence). The CDR3 DNA follows: TGTGCCAGTAGTGCCTCATTCGGGGGACCTGGGGCCAACGTCCTGACTTTC. Translated, it gives CASSASFGGPGANVLTF.

V is TRBV6-5 and J is TRBJ2-3; D might be TRBD1 (6 bases). Trimming stripped 5 bases from V and 4 bases from J, with 16 bases between. This CDR3 has 15 amino acids. Germline-derived CDR1 and CDR2 are MNHEY and SVGAGI. The DNA of the CDR3 is TGTGCCAGCAGTAGACAGGCCACCCGCCCAGATACGCAGTATTTT. This encodes CASSRQATRPDTQYF.

The CDR3 nucleotides are TGTGCCACCAGTGGGCAGGGGGCCGCTAATGAAAAACTGTTTTTT. Translated, it gives CATSGQGAANEKLFF. The chain joins TRBV24-1 to TRBJ1-4, with 8 bases lining up with TRBD1. Germline V lookup: CDR1 KGHDR, CDR2 SFDVKD. Germline trimming cut 5 bases from V and 3 bases from J; bases unmatched to any gene: 4. The CDR3 totals 15 residues.

The chain has TRBV3-1 (or the pseudogene TRBV3-2) and TRBJ1-2; D call uncertain. Germline CDR1 is LGHDT and CDR2 is YNNKEL (reference sequence). The CDR3 covers 14 residues. The ends were cut back, 4 bases at V and 3 bases at J, with 12 bases in the middle. The CDR3 here is CASSPLGSYYGYTF. The CDR3 DNA reads TGTGCCAGCAGCCCTCTAGGGTCTTACTATGGCTACACCTTC.

This sequence joins TRBV19 and TRBJ2-3; a possible D gene is TRBD2 (6 bases). Per the germline V gene, CDR1 is LNHDA and CDR2 is SQIVND (reference sequence). V was trimmed by 3 bases and J by 0 bases, leaving 13 bases between them. This CDR3 comprises 16 residues. Here the CDR3 DNA reads TGTGCCAGTAGTATGGGAGGTCGGGCTAGCACAGATACGCAGTATTTT. It translates to CASSMGGRASTDTQYF.

This chain connects TRBV5-1 to TRBJ2-3, with TRBD2 matching 9 bases. The junction had 7 bases not matched to a gene; V was cut back by 0 bases and J by 2 bases. This CDR3 has 17 amino acids. Per germline, CDR1 SGHRS and CDR2 YFSETQ. CDR3 DNA: TGCGCCAGCAGCTTGGAAGTCGCGGGGGGGCTCACAGATACGCAGTATTTT. Protein: CASSLEVAGGLTDTQYF.

The chain carries TRBV5-4 and TRBJ2-7, with TRBD1 matching over 10 bases. Trimming at V came to 0 bases and at J to 6 bases, leaving 3 bases not matched to a gene. This CDR3 has 14 residues. Germline V CDR1 and CDR2: SGHNT, YYREEE (reference sequence). The CDR3 DNA sequence: TGTGCCAGCAGCTTGGGGACAGGGGGTACCGAGCAGTACTTC. It codes for CASSLGTGGTEQYF.

This rearrangement joins TRBV2 to TRBJ2-1; tentatively, D is TRBD1 (5 bases). Trimming stripped 6 bases from V and 9 bases from J, with 9 bases between. Germline assignment: CDR1 SNHLY and CDR2 FYNNEI. CDR3 size: 11 residues. This CDR3 is CASSVDTEQFF. CDR3 coding DNA: TGTGCCAGCAGCGTGGACACTGAGCAGTTCTTC.

The chain employs TRBV24-1 and TRBJ1-3; 7 nucleotides match TRBD1. Trimming took 4 bases from V and 4 from J; bases not matched to a gene: 3. Germline V gene lookup returns CDR1 KGHDR and CDR2 SFDVKD. CDR3 length: 14 amino acids. The CDR3 sequence: CATSDPGQGNTIYF. CDR3 sequence (DNA): TGTGCCACCAGTGACCCGGGACAGGGAAACACCATATATTTT.

J is TRBJ2-1 and V is TRBV6-4; tentatively, D is TRBD2 (5 bases). The CDR3 runs 16 residues. CDR1 is MRHNA, CDR2 SNTAGT, per germline. V was pared by 4 bases and J by 0 bases, with 13 bases between. Here the CDR3 reads CASSASSSSSYNEQFF. As DNA, the CDR3 is TGTGCCAGCAGTGCTAGCTCATCAAGCTCCTACAATGAGCAGTTCTTC.

CDR3 sequence (DNA): TGTGCCACCAGTGATTTAAGGTGGGTGTGGAACTACGAGCAGTACTTC. This sequence encodes CATSDLRWVWNYEQYF. The chain recombines TRBV24-1 with TRBJ2-7, with D hard to call. This CDR3 has 16 residues. V dropped 1 base and J dropped 3 bases, with 15 bases sitting between them. Germline assignment: CDR1 KGHDR and CDR2 SFDVKD.

The chain employs TRBV24-1 and TRBJ2-7, with 9 bases matching TRBD1. The junction had 6 bases not matched to a gene; V was cut back by 2 bases and J by 5 bases. Germline V gives CDR1 KGHDR, CDR2 SFDVKD. The CDR3 consists of 15 residues. The CDR3 nucleotides read TGTGCCACCAGTGATTCGGGACAGGGACTGAACGAGCAGTACTTC. This sequence encodes CATSDSGQGLNEQYF.

The genes are TRBV20-1 and TRBJ2-3; 7 nucleotides line up with TRBD1. Losses at the gene ends were 3 bases for V and 0 bases for J; bases not matched to a gene: 3. The CDR3 runs to 14 residues. CDR1 is DFQATT and CDR2 is SNEGSKA in the germline V gene (reference sequence). As DNA, the CDR3 is TGCAGTGCTAGTAGGGGGCTCAGCACAGATACGCAGTATTTT. Translated, it gives CSASRGLSTDTQYF.

This chain connects TRBV2 to TRBJ2-7; 7 bases fit TRBD1. V was pared by 4 bases and J by 9 bases, with 6 bases of the junction left unmatched. Looked up from germline, CDR1 is SNHLY and CDR2 is FYNNEI. The CDR3 runs 12 residues. CDR3 in amino acids: CASSATGSGQYF. The CDR3 DNA reads TGTGCCAGCAGTGCGACAGGGTCTGGGCAGTACTTC.

This clone was seen a single time. Additional DNA sequences in this sample encode the identical CDR3. The J gene is TRBJ1-1, the V gene TRBV7-2; possible D gene TRBD1, 6 bases. The V end was cut by 1 base, the J end by 4 bases, with 10 bases between. Germline assignment: CDR1 SGHTA and CDR2 FQGNSA. This CDR3 is 14 amino acids long. The CDR3 reads CASSLGGAGTEAFF. The DNA of the CDR3 is TGTGCCAGCAGCTTAGGGGGGGCAGGCACTGAAGCTTTCTTT.

In its sample, this clone was seen once. The V and J genes are TRBV6-5 and TRBJ1-4; D not resolved. Trimming stripped 11 bases from V and 0 bases from J, with 16 bases between. The CDR3 is made up of 15 amino acids. Germline CDR1 MNHEY, CDR2 SVGAGI. The CDR3 coding sequence is TGTGCCGGAGGAGCACCCAAGGCAACTAATGAAAAACTGTTTTTT. Residues: CAGGAPKATNEKLFF.

The J gene is TRBJ1-5, the V gene TRBV12-3 or TRBV12-4, with D possibly TRBD1 on 5 matching bases. Trimming stripped 5 bases from V and 6 bases from J, with 11 bases between. CDR3 size: 13 residues. CDR3 sequence: CASSPREGQPQHF. The CDR3 DNA follows: TGTGCCAGCAGTCCCAGGGAGGGTCAGCCCCAGCATTTT.